A selection of T cell receptor beta chains follows, all from one sample in a study of identical twins. TCRdb reprocessed the 5' RACE reads via MiXCR and lists one record per CDR3 protein. The sample yields more than 650,000 distinct CDR3 sequences, roughly 6.2% seen once. The specimen was naive T cells sorted from blood. Source of these receptors: a man aged 18 to 30 in good health. The CDR3 runs from the conserved cysteine through the conserved F or W. The D gene is left open where the match is weak. Clone size is shown for a subset of rows, as once, few, many or a class of expanded clone.

v_call: TRBV20-1
j_call: TRBJ1-1
cdr3_length: 15
clone_size: NA
d_call: NA
cdr3_nt: TGCAGTGCTAGGGCGACGGGACACCCGAACACTGAAGCTTTCTTT
cdr3_aa: CSARATGHPNTEAFF

v_call: TRBV20-1
j_call: TRBJ2-3
cdr3_length: 16
clone_size: many
d_call: NA
cdr3_nt: TGCAGTGCTAGTTTACAGGGAAGTTATTGGGCAGATACGCAGTATTTT
cdr3_aa: CSASLQGSYWADTQYF

v_call: TRBV18
j_call: TRBJ2-1
cdr3_length: 20
clone_size: NA
d_call: NA
cdr3_nt: TGTGCCAGCTCACCTAACGGGGGGCGTAAATCCCAGGGGGCCTACAATGAGCAGTTCTTC
cdr3_aa: CASSPNGGRKSQGAYNEQFF

v_call: TRBV20-1
j_call: TRBJ1-2
cdr3_length: 12
clone_size: many
d_call: NA
cdr3_nt: TGCAGTGCTAGTGTCCCGGGGGCAGGCTACACCTTC
cdr3_aa: CSASVPGAGYTF

v_call: TRBV7-8
j_call: TRBJ1-4
cdr3_length: 15
clone_size: many
d_call: NA
cdr3_nt: TGTGCCAGCAGCTTAATGTCAGCAACTAATGAAAAACTGTTTTTT
cdr3_aa: CASSLMSATNEKLFF

v_call: TRBV20-1
j_call: TRBJ2-7
cdr3_length: 14
clone_size: many
d_call: NA
cdr3_nt: TGCAGTGCTAAGGACCTACTCAATCCCTACGAGCAGTACTTC
cdr3_aa: CSAKDLLNPYEQYF

v_call: TRBV20-1
j_call: TRBJ1-1
cdr3_length: 12
clone_size: many
d_call: NA
cdr3_nt: TGCAGTGCTAGAGATAAGAACACTGAAGCTTTCTTT
cdr3_aa: CSARDKNTEAFF

v_call: TRBV15
j_call: TRBJ2-1
cdr3_length: 13
clone_size: few
d_call: NA
cdr3_nt: TGTGCCACCAGAGGGGACTCCTACAATGAGCAGTTCTTC
cdr3_aa: CATRGDSYNEQFF

v_call: TRBV28
j_call: TRBJ1-3
cdr3_length: 16
clone_size: many
d_call: NA
cdr3_nt: TGTGCCAGCAGTTTTTACCTATTGTCCCGTGGAAACACCATATATTTT
cdr3_aa: CASSFYLLSRGNTIYF

v_call: TRBV21-1
j_call: TRBJ2-5
cdr3_length: 14
clone_size: many
d_call: NA
cdr3_nt: TGTGCCAGCAGCAGCGGTTGGGAGGTAAAGACCCAGTACTTC
cdr3_aa: CASSSGWEVKTQYF

v_call: TRBV6-2/TRBV6-3
j_call: TRBJ2-2
cdr3_length: 14
clone_size: few
d_call: NA
cdr3_nt: TGTGCCAGCAGGACAAGACAGTACACCGGGGAGCTGTTTTTT
cdr3_aa: CASRTRQYTGELFF

v_call: TRBV6-1
j_call: TRBJ1-5
cdr3_length: 12
clone_size: many
d_call: NA
cdr3_nt: TGTGCCAGCGCGGGAGGGTTTCAGCCCCAGCATTTT
cdr3_aa: CASAGGFQPQHF

v_call: TRBV11-2
j_call: TRBJ2-2
cdr3_length: 14
clone_size: NA
d_call: NA
cdr3_nt: TGTGCCAGCAGCCGACCCCAGGGAAGGGAGGAGCTGTTTTTT
cdr3_aa: CASSRPQGREELFF

v_call: TRBV29-1
j_call: TRBJ2-3
cdr3_length: 11
clone_size: many
d_call: NA
cdr3_nt: TGCAGCCCTTGGGTCCCCGATACGCAGTATTTT
cdr3_aa: CSPWVPDTQYF

v_call: TRBV7-9
j_call: TRBJ2-3
cdr3_length: 10
clone_size: many
d_call: NA
cdr3_nt: TGTGCCAGCACCTCCGGTACGCAGTATTTT
cdr3_aa: CASTSGTQYF

v_call: TRBV5-1
j_call: TRBJ1-1
cdr3_length: 17
clone_size: NA
d_call: NA
cdr3_nt: TGCGCCAGCAGCTTGGCCCCCTCCGGGGGCGAGAGAACTGAAGCTTTCTTT
cdr3_aa: CASSLAPSGGERTEAFF

v_call: TRBV15
j_call: TRBJ2-7
cdr3_length: 16
clone_size: many
d_call: NA
cdr3_nt: TGTGCCACCAGCAGAGGATCCACAAACTGGGCCTACGAGCAGTACTTC
cdr3_aa: CATSRGSTNWAYEQYF

v_call: TRBV20-1
j_call: TRBJ2-3
cdr3_length: 12
clone_size: few
d_call: NA
cdr3_nt: TGCAGTGCCCTGGACAGCCCAGATACGCAGTATTTT
cdr3_aa: CSALDSPDTQYF

v_call: TRBV29-1
j_call: TRBJ2-7
cdr3_length: 12
clone_size: many
d_call: TRBD1
cdr3_nt: TGCAGCGTTGAAAAGGGGGCCTCCGAGCAGTACTTC
cdr3_aa: CSVEKGASEQYF

v_call: TRBV5-1
j_call: TRBJ2-7
cdr3_length: 12
clone_size: many
d_call: NA
cdr3_nt: TGCGCCAGCCAGGGGGGGGACTACGAGCAGTACTTC
cdr3_aa: CASQGGDYEQYF

v_call: TRBV20-1
j_call: TRBJ2-2
cdr3_length: 14
clone_size: many
d_call: TRBD1
cdr3_nt: TGCAGTGCCTCGGACAGGCGGAACACCGGGGAGCTGTTTTTT
cdr3_aa: CSASDRRNTGELFF

v_call: TRBV3-1
j_call: TRBJ2-1
cdr3_length: 15
clone_size: NA
d_call: NA
cdr3_nt: TGTGCCAGCAGAAAGGAGGGGGGGTCTTACAATGAGCAGTTCTTC
cdr3_aa: CASRKEGGSYNEQFF

v_call: TRBV7-2
j_call: TRBJ2-7
cdr3_length: 16
clone_size: few
d_call: TRBD1
cdr3_nt: TGTGCCAGCAGCCGCCAGGGGGCGCCGGGCTCCTACGAGCAGTACTTC
cdr3_aa: CASSRQGAPGSYEQYF

v_call: TRBV20-1
j_call: TRBJ2-3
cdr3_length: 15
clone_size: many
d_call: TRBD1
cdr3_nt: TGCAGTGCTAGATGGACAGGGGTCTCCCCAGATACGCAGTATTTT
cdr3_aa: CSARWTGVSPDTQYF

v_call: TRBV7-2
j_call: TRBJ1-3
cdr3_length: 13
clone_size: few
d_call: NA
cdr3_nt: TGTGCCAGCAGCTTGAGTCCCGCTGACACCATATATTTT
cdr3_aa: CASSLSPADTIYF

v_call: TRBV24-1
j_call: TRBJ2-2
cdr3_length: 12
clone_size: NA
d_call: NA
cdr3_nt: TGTGCCACCACGGCCTACACCGGGGAGCTGTTTTTT
cdr3_aa: CATTAYTGELFF

v_call: TRBV5-1
j_call: TRBJ2-6
cdr3_length: 17
clone_size: few
d_call: NA
cdr3_nt: TGCGCCAGCAGCCCCAGGACGGGGCTCTCTGGGGCCAACGTCCTGACTTTC
cdr3_aa: CASSPRTGLSGANVLTF

v_call: TRBV10-2
j_call: TRBJ2-1
cdr3_length: 16
clone_size: NA
d_call: TRBD2
cdr3_nt: TGCGCCAGCAGTCGGAGACTAGCGGGAGCCTACAATGAGCAGTTCTTC
cdr3_aa: CASSRRLAGAYNEQFF

v_call: TRBV3-1
j_call: TRBJ2-2
cdr3_length: 17
clone_size: NA
d_call: NA
cdr3_nt: TGTGCCAGCAGCCAAGTACGCCTACGACCGAACACCGGGGAGCTGTTTTTT
cdr3_aa: CASSQVRLRPNTGELFF